Shown below are 30 T cell receptor beta chains from a single sample sequenced in a study of cytomegalovirus exposure and HLA in healthy donors (dated by TCRdb to 2016 to 2017). The library was made by the immunoSEQ multiplex PCR assay. A mixture of 60 forward primers for TCR Vbeta segments and 13 reverse primers for TCR Jbeta segments was used in the multiplex PCR. TCRdb stores this immuneACCESS table with in-frame sequences only. Part of the clones is absent; in the studies checked, under half of the shortfall reflects unresolved V genes, and no reason is known for the rest. The sample contains roughly 56,000 clones, around 87% of them found a single time. The ten largest make up approximately 1.5% of the sample. The sample taken for sequencing was PBMCs. The receptors were sampled from a man aged 18 to 35 in good health and CMV-seronegative.

This chain connects TRBV6-1 to TRBJ1-5; the match to TRBD1 covers 8 bases. Unmatched junction bases numbered 5, after V lost 4 bases and J lost 3 bases. Germline CDR1 MNHNS, CDR2 SASEGT. The CDR3 spans 15 residues. DNA of the CDR3: TGTGCCAGCAGTGCCGGACAGGGCTTCAATCAGCCCCAGCATTTT. The encoded protein is CASSAGQGFNQPQHF.

The DNA of the CDR3 is TGTGCCAGCAGTGTTACAGGGAATTCACCCCTCCACTTT. Translated: CASSVTGNSPLHF. The chain uses TRBV28 and TRBJ1-6, with TRBD1 as a possible D gene (6 bases). The CDR3 length is 13 residues. Germline V lookup: CDR1 MDHEN, CDR2 SYDVKM. The ends were cut back, 5 bases at V and 7 bases at J, with 9 bases in the middle.

The chain uses TRBV27 and TRBJ1-2; 7 nucleotides agree with TRBD1. The CDR3 length is 13 residues. V was pared by 7 bases and J by 6 bases, with 8 bases of the junction left unmatched. CDR1 MNHEY and CDR2 SMNVEV come from the germline V gene (reference sequence). CDR3 sequence reads: CASIRSGTDGYTF. The CDR3 nucleotides read TGTGCCAGCATAAGAAGTGGGACAGATGGCTACACCTTC.

The rearrangement links TRBV6-1 to TRBJ1-3; perhaps TRBD1 as D (5 bases). Germline V gene data show CDR1 as MNHNS and CDR2 as SASEGT. Between the trimmed V and J ends, which lost 3 bases and 4 bases, there was a span of 13 bases. The CDR3 totals 15 residues. The CDR3 spells CASSDRGGSGNTIYF. The CDR3 nucleotides read TGTGCCAGCAGTGATAGGGGAGGATCGGGAAACACCATATATTTT.

The chain is built from TRBV4-1 and TRBJ1-1; D might be TRBD1 (5 bases). Germline V gene sequence: CDR1 MGHRA, CDR2 YSYEKL. The CDR3 loop spans 14 amino acids. V lost 1 base and J lost 1, with 7 bases in between. The CDR3 sequence is CASSQGGGNTEAFF. The CDR3 nucleotides are TGCGCCAGCAGCCAAGGGGGGGGGAACACTGAAGCTTTCTTT.

The chain combines TRBV4-1 with TRBJ1-1, with D tentatively TRBD1 (5 bases). Germline V gene data show CDR1 as MGHRA and CDR2 as YSYEKL. Trimming took 10 bases from V and 2 from J, leaving 14 bases between them. The CDR3 loop spans 13 amino acids. The CDR3 spells CATRNQGNTEAFF. The CDR3 nucleotides read TGCGCCACCCGAAACCAGGGTAACACTGAAGCTTTCTTT.

V gene TRBV28 combines with J gene TRBJ2-7; the match to TRBD1 covers 10 bases. Trimming removed 2 bases from V and 1 base from J; junction bases left unmatched: 5. This CDR3 has 16 amino acids. Germline V gene sequence: CDR1 MDHEN, CDR2 SYDVKM. The CDR3: CASSLAPDRGSYEQYF. CDR3 nucleotide sequence: TGTGCCAGCAGTTTAGCCCCGGACAGGGGGTCCTACGAGCAGTACTTC.

The V call is TRBV6-5, the J call TRBJ2-7; D is unclear. The CDR3 loop spans 13 amino acids. V was cut by 4 bases and J by 2 bases, with 9 bases left in between. Germline V gene lookup returns CDR1 MNHEY and CDR2 SVGAGI. Here the CDR3 reads CASSLSVAYEQYF. For the CDR3, the DNA is TGTGCCAGCAGTTTGTCGGTAGCCTACGAGCAGTACTTC.

CDR3 DNA sequence: TGTGCCAGCAGTTCCGGACAGTCCGGGGAGCTGTTTTTT. It is translated as CASSSGQSGELFF. The J gene is TRBJ2-2, the V gene TRBV27, with D possibly matching TRBD1 (6 bases). V was shortened by 4 bases and J by 6 bases, with 9 bases between the two germline ends. This CDR3 is 13 amino acids long. Germline assignment: CDR1 MNHEY and CDR2 SMNVEV (reference sequence).

The V and J genes are TRBV5-6 and TRBJ2-1; 10 bases match TRBD2. The CDR3 sequence is 16 residues long. The germline gives CDR1 SGHDT, CDR2 YYEEEE. The V and J ends lost 7 bases and 8 bases, in that order; junction bases with no gene match: 15. The chain's CDR3 is CASDEGSGGAWYEQFF. DNA for the CDR3: TGTGCCAGCGACGAGGGGAGCGGGGGGGCCTGGTATGAGCAGTTCTTC. The whole variable domain, remainder taken from reference TRBV5-6 and TRBJ2-1, is DAGVTQSPTHLIKTRGQQVTLRCSPKSGHDTVSWYQQALGQGPQFIFQYYEEEERQRGNFPDRFSGHQFPNYSSELNVNALLLGDSALYLCASDEGSGGAWYEQFFGPGTRLTVL.

The V call is TRBV7-9, the J call TRBJ2-7, with 7 bases fitting TRBD1. V dropped 1 base and J dropped 5; count of bases not matched to a gene: 5. Germline assignment: CDR1 SEHNR and CDR2 FQNEAQ (reference sequence). The CDR3 extends over 14 amino acids. The CDR3 loop is CASSLVTGFDEQYF. The CDR3 coding sequence is TGTGCCAGCAGCTTAGTGACAGGGTTCGACGAGCAGTACTTC. Combining the CDR3 with reference TRBV7-9 and TRBJ2-7 gives the whole variable domain DTGVSQNPRHKITKRGQNVTFRCDPISEHNRLYWYRQTLGQGPEFLTYFQNEAQLEKSRLLSDRFSAERPKGSFSTLEIQRTEQGDSAMYLCASSLVTGFDEQYFGPGTRLTVT.

This clone was seen a single time. V and J are TRBV7-9 and TRBJ2-3; 8 nucleotides agree with TRBD2. This CDR3 has 14 amino acids. Germline-derived CDR1 and CDR2 are SEHNR and FQNEAQ (reference sequence). V shed 7 bases and J 2 bases; nucleotides not matched to a gene: 5. The chain's CDR3 is CASTVAGYTDTQYF. The CDR3 bases are TGTGCCAGCACAGTAGCGGGGTACACAGATACGCAGTATTTT.

This clone was detected once. V is TRBV18 and J is TRBJ1-1; D unclear. Trimming pared 0 bases from V and 5 bases from J, leaving 10 bases between. The CDR3 spans 14 residues. CDR1 and CDR2 (germline): KGHSH, LQKENI. This CDR3 is CASSPPPVGTEAFF. The CDR3 DNA sequence: TGTGCCAGCTCACCACCTCCAGTCGGGACTGAAGCTTTCTTT. The full variable domain, rest sourced from reference TRBV18 and TRBJ1-1, is NAGVMQNPRHLVRRRGQEARLRCSPMKGHSHVYWYRQLPEEGLKFMVYLQKENIIDESGMPKERFSAEFPKEGPSILRIQQVVRGDSAAYFCASSPPPVGTEAFFGQGTRLTVV.

The chain recombines TRBV10-1 with TRBJ2-1; maybe TRBD1 (6 bases). Germline loops: CDR1 WNHNN, CDR2 SYGVQD (reference sequence). The CDR3 is made up of 12 amino acids. V shed 7 bases and J shed 9 bases, with 13 bases lying between them. CDR3 coding DNA: TGCGCCAGCATGGGGGCCGTGGGTGAGCAGTTCTTC. Protein sequence: CASMGAVGEQFF.

The chain carries TRBV19 and TRBJ1-4; TRBD1 matches 7 bases. J lost 8 bases, V lost 6 bases, and 9 bases had no gene match. Germline CDR1 is LNHDA and CDR2 is SQIVND (reference sequence). This CDR3 spans 14 amino acids. CDR3: CASSTGTAFEKLFF. As DNA, the CDR3 is TGTGCCAGTAGCACCGGGACAGCGTTCGAAAAACTGTTTTTT.

The rearrangement uses TRBV13 and TRBJ2-1, with 8 bases lining up with TRBD1. This CDR3 contains 17 residues. CDR1 and CDR2 from the germline V gene are PRHDT and FYEKMQ (reference sequence). V lost 5 bases and J lost 7; bases outside the gene matches: 16. CDR3 sequence: CASSPILRDRTLNEQFF. The CDR3 DNA follows: TGTGCCAGCAGCCCCATCCTTCGGGACAGGACTTTGAATGAGCAGTTCTTC.

The V call is TRBV13, the J call TRBJ2-3; 10 bases line up with TRBD2. Germline V gene data show CDR1 as PRHDT and CDR2 as FYEKMQ (reference sequence). With V trimmed by 8 bases and J by 3 bases, 14 bases remained unmatched. The CDR3 has 17 residues. CDR3: CASSHMGAGGRTDTQYF. The DNA of the CDR3 is TGTGCCAGCTCACACATGGGAGCGGGGGGGCGGACAGATACGCAGTATTTT.

Concerning this clone: This sample also contains other DNA sequences that code for the same CDR3. V gene TRBV4-1 combines with J gene TRBJ2-3, with D unclear. The ends were cut back, 1 base at V and 0 bases at J, with 11 bases in the middle. CDR1 and CDR2 (germline): MGHRA, YSYEKL. This CDR3 has 16 amino acids. The DNA of the CDR3 is TGCGCCAGCAGCCAAGTCAATTTAGTAAGCACAGATACGCAGTATTTT. It yields the protein CASSQVNLVSTDTQYF.

J is TRBJ2-7 and V is TRBV6-1, with TRBD2 as a possible D gene (5 bases). Germline values: CDR1 MNHNS, CDR2 SASEGT. The CDR3 has 14 amino acids. Trimming left V 8 bases short and J 0 bases short, with 14 bases between. DNA of the CDR3: TGTGCCAGCCTTGGTGGTAGCGACTCCTACGAGCAGTACTTC. This gives the protein CASLGGSDSYEQYF.

V gene TRBV7-3 combines with J gene TRBJ1-1; D gene uncertain. Between the trimmed V and J ends, which lost 2 bases and 1 base, there was a span of 5 bases. The CDR3 sequence is 13 residues long. Germline V gene lookup returns CDR1 SGHTA and CDR2 FQGTGA. CDR3 DNA: TGTGCCAGCAGCTTAGAGGCGAACACTGAAGCTTTCTTT. Its protein product is CASSLEANTEAFF.

The chain couples TRBV9 to TRBJ2-7; D may be TRBD1 (6 bases). The CDR3 runs to 19 residues. V was cut by 4 bases and J by 2 bases, with 28 bases left in between. Germline V CDR1 and CDR2: SGDLS, YYNGEE. CDR3 sequence reads: CASSPRTASLSTNTYEQYF. The DNA for the CDR3 is TGTGCCAGCAGCCCCCGGACAGCCTCCCTTTCGACGAACACCTACGAGCAGTACTTC.

The CDR3 region is CSVNHAGTETYEQYF. CDR3 DNA sequence: TGCAGCGTTAACCATGCCGGGACAGAGACCTACGAGCAGTACTTC. The rearrangement joins TRBV29-1 to TRBJ2-7; the match to TRBD1 covers 7 bases. The V gene end was trimmed by 5 bases and the J gene end by 2 bases; junction bases not matched to a gene: 12. From germline, CDR1 is SQVTM and CDR2 ANQGSEA. CDR3 size: 15 residues.

There are a few counts of this clone. The junction and the germline gene differ at one end; a read error may be behind it. The CDR3 loop is CASREDRVMNTEAFF. DNA for the CDR3: TGTGCCAGCAGAGAAGACAGGGTGATGAACACTGAAGCTTTCTTT. V usage is TRBV2 and J usage is TRBJ1-1, with 7 bases matching TRBD1. In germline, CDR1 is SNHLY, CDR2 FYNNEI. The CDR3 has 15 amino acids.

The CDR3 DNA reads as TGTGCCAGCAGCATGAGACAGGGGAGGAATCAGCCCCAGCATTTT. It yields the protein CASSMRQGRNQPQHF. The J gene is TRBJ1-5, the V gene TRBV28, with 8 nucleotides matching TRBD1. The CDR3 has 15 amino acids. The ends lost 6 bases at V and 4 bases at J; junction bases unmatched: 8. The germline gives CDR1 MDHEN, CDR2 SYDVKM. Drawing the rest from reference TRBV28 and TRBJ1-5, the complete variable domain is DVKVTQSSRYLVKRTGEKVFLECVQDMDHENMFWYRQDPGLGLRLIYFSYDVKMKEKGDIPEGYSVSREKKERFSLILESASTNQTSMYLCASSMRQGRNQPQHFGDGTRLSIL.

The table lists this clone with a count of one. The genes are TRBV6-6 and TRBJ2-2; tentative D call: TRBD1 (5 bases). The germline gives CDR1 MNHNY, CDR2 SVGAGI (reference sequence). Between the trimmed V and J ends, which lost 0 bases and 7 bases, there was a span of 12 bases. The CDR3 has 15 residues. The CDR3 region has the DNA TGTGCCAGCAGTTACTCCAGGGCCGTAGGCGGGGAGCTGTTTTTT. Amino acid sequence: CASSYSRAVGGELFF.

This clone occurred once. The genes are TRBV28 and TRBJ2-2; TRBD2 is a possible D gene (7 bases). Germline assignment: CDR1 MDHEN and CDR2 SYDVKM. The CDR3 loop spans 15 amino acids. Trimming cost V 9 bases and J 7 bases, with 21 bases left between them. CDR3 amino acids: CARSPGGPSGGELFF. CDR3 coding DNA: TGTGCCAGATCCCCCGGGGGGCCTTCTGGCGGGGAGCTGTTTTTT.

This chain links TRBV11-2 with TRBJ2-2; tentatively, D is TRBD2 (5 bases). There are 14 residues in the CDR3. Germline CDR1 and CDR2: SGHAT and FQNNGV. Trimming pared 4 bases from V and 1 base from J, leaving 7 bases between. CDR3: CASSSGLNTGELFF. For the CDR3, the DNA is TGTGCCAGCAGCTCCGGACTGAACACCGGGGAGCTGTTTTTT.

The J gene is TRBJ1-1, the V gene TRBV6-5; a weak D match, TRBD1 (6 bases). The V gene lost 5 bases and the J gene lost 5 bases, with 12 bases spanning the gap. The CDR3 sequence is 13 residues long. Looked up from germline, CDR1 is MNHEY and CDR2 is SVGAGI. The chain's CDR3 is CASSPDRRTEAFF. In DNA, the CDR3 is TGTGCCAGCAGTCCGGACAGAAGGACTGAAGCTTTCTTT.

The chain couples TRBV5-4 to TRBJ2-7; TRBD1 matches 9 bases. The CDR3 has 15 amino acids. Per germline, CDR1 SGHNT and CDR2 YYREEE (reference sequence). Trimming cost V 5 bases and J 5 bases; bases outside gene matches: 11. DNA of the CDR3: TGTGCCAGCAGTCGTGGACAGGGGCTAGAGGACGAGCAGTACTTC. As protein: CASSRGQGLEDEQYF.

The chain combines TRBV27 with TRBJ2-5; 10 bases align to TRBD2. Germline lookup yields CDR1 MNHEY and CDR2 SMNVEV (reference sequence). Trimming removed 3 bases from V and 4 bases from J; junction bases left unmatched: 14. The CDR3 totals 18 residues. CDR3 in DNA: TGTGCCAGCAGTTTGTGGGCCCGAGGAGCGGGGGGGCCAGAGACCCAGTACTTC. Amino acids: CASSLWARGAGGPETQYF.